The 13 T cell receptor beta chains listed next were all sequenced from one sample in a study of beta chain features in type 1 diabetes. The antigens of these receptors remain unknown. The investigators reverse transcribed all of the isolated RNA, so they sequenced expressed TCRB transcripts. Produced via immunoSEQ multiplex PCR; TCRdb's table is partial and in-frame only. Of about 740,000 clones listed, 10% to 15% are singletons. Overall study results and limits: All four CD4+ subsets from Type 1 diabetes patients carried moderately but significantly shorter TCRB CDR3s.

Sequencing input: naive CD4+ T cells from blood. These receptors all stem from a man between 18 and 35 years old with type 1 diabetes.

Points on this clone: The same CDR3 also results from other DNA sequences found in this sample. The J gene is TRBJ2-1, the V gene TRBV5-1; either TRBD1 or TRBD2 may supply D (5 bases each). The germline CDR1 and CDR2 sequences are SGHRS and YFSETQ. The CDR3 loop spans 13 amino acids. Trimming stripped 0 bases from V and 6 bases from J, with 7 bases between. CDR3 loop: CASSLAGSNEQFF. As DNA, the CDR3 is TGCGCCAGCAGCTTGGCAGGGAGCAATGAGCAGTTCTTC.

This clone has more than one count but fewer than ten. J is TRBJ2-5 and V is TRBV7-2, with D possibly matching TRBD1 (5 bases). Germline values: CDR1 SGHTA, CDR2 FQGNSA. This CDR3 has 15 amino acids. Trimming stripped 3 bases from V and 2 bases from J, with 13 bases between. The CDR3 sequence is CASSFQGWSQETQYF. For the CDR3, the DNA is TGTGCCAGCAGCTTCCAGGGCTGGAGTCAAGAGACCCAGTACTTC.

Details on this clone: The identical CDR3 is also encoded by other nucleotide sequences in the sample. The rearrangement uses TRBV6-1 and TRBJ1-1; no definite D call. Trimming stripped 2 bases from V and 2 bases from J, with 6 bases between. Germline-derived CDR1 and CDR2 are MNHNS and SASEGT. This CDR3 contains 13 residues. The DNA for the CDR3 is TGTGCCAGCAGTGAAACGCTAAACACTGAAGCTTTCTTT. Its protein product is CASSETLNTEAFF.

The chain carries TRBV28 and TRBJ2-3, with D perhaps given as TRBD1 or TRBD2 (5 bases each). The CDR3 is 14 amino acids. Germline lookup yields CDR1 MDHEN and CDR2 SYDVKM. The V end was cut by 5 bases, the J end by 6 bases, with 15 bases between. The CDR3 sequence: CASSEGTRWDTQYF. The DNA of the CDR3 is TGTGCCAGCAGTGAAGGGACCCGGTGGGATACGCAGTATTTT. Supplemented by reference TRBV28 and TRBJ2-3, the full variable domain reads DVKVTQSSRYLVKRTGEKVFLECVQDMDHENMFWYRQDPGLGLRLIYFSYDVKMKEKGDIPEGYSVSREKKERFSLILESASTNQTSMYLCASSEGTRWDTQYFGPGTRLTVL.

The chain carries TRBV30 and TRBJ1-3, with D tentatively TRBD1 (5 bases). The V end was cut by 2 bases, the J end by 2 bases, with 13 bases between. This CDR3 is 15 amino acids long. From germline, CDR1 is GTSNPN and CDR2 SVGIG (reference sequence). The CDR3 region is CAWSPPGTAGNTIYF. CDR3 DNA: TGTGCCTGGAGTCCCCCAGGGACCGCTGGAAACACCATATATTTT.

CDR3 DNA: TGCAGCGTTGACCGGGGGGGCGGCCAAGAGACCCAGTACTTC. Protein product: CSVDRGGGQETQYF. J is TRBJ2-5 and V is TRBV29-1; 8 bases map to TRBD2. Germline-derived CDR1 and CDR2 are SQVTM and ANQGSEA. Losses at the gene ends were 3 bases for V and 1 base for J; bases not matched to a gene: 4. The CDR3 is 14 amino acids.

The gene calls are TRBV29-1 and TRBJ1-2, with D possibly being TRBD1 (5 bases). The germline V gene has CDR1 SQVTM and CDR2 ANQGSEA. V lost 5 bases, J lost 3 bases, and 13 bases lay in between. The length of the CDR3 is 13 residues. For the CDR3, the DNA is TGCAGCGTTAGTCCAGGGATTGACTATGGCTACACCTTC. Translating it yields CSVSPGIDYGYTF.

There are a few counts of this clone. The rearrangement uses TRBV29-1 and TRBJ2-3, with 8 bases that match TRBD2. The CDR3 has 13 residues. V was pared by 4 bases and J by 3 bases, with 3 bases of the junction left unmatched. From germline, CDR1 is SQVTM and CDR2 ANQGSEA. The CDR3 spells CSVVQRGTDTQYF. The CDR3 coding sequence is TGCAGCGTTGTACAGCGGGGGACAGATACGCAGTATTTT.

In the case of this clone: This sample also contains other DNA sequences that code for the same CDR3. The chain recombines TRBV28 with TRBJ1-6, with 8 bases lining up with TRBD1. In germline, CDR1 is MDHEN, CDR2 SYDVKM. The CDR3 loop spans 14 amino acids. The ends lost 6 bases at V and 7 bases at J; junction bases unmatched: 5. As DNA, the CDR3 is TGTGCCAGCAGCCCGGACAGGGACAATTCACCCCTCCACTTT. It specifies CASSPDRDNSPLHF. The whole variable domain, remainder taken from reference TRBV28 and TRBJ1-6, is DVKVTQSSRYLVKRTGEKVFLECVQDMDHENMFWYRQDPGLGLRLIYFSYDVKMKEKGDIPEGYSVSREKKERFSLILESASTNQTSMYLCASSPDRDNSPLHFGNGTRLTVT.

Concerning this clone: A much larger clone differs from this one at a single base, so this may be a read error. The sample holds other DNA sequences that translate to the same CDR3. This chain joins TRBV7-2 and TRBJ2-7; no clear D gene. Trimming removed 5 bases at V and 1 base at J, with 3 bases between. The germline V gene encodes CDR1 SGHTA and CDR2 FQGNSA. The CDR3 is 11 residues long. CDR3 residues: CASSASYEQYF. In DNA form, the CDR3 reads TGTGCCAGCAGCGCATCCTACGAGCAGTACTTC.

In its sample, this clone was seen a few times. The chain has TRBV7-9 and TRBJ1-1, with unresolved D. Trimming left V 4 bases short and J 1 base short, with 7 bases between. CDR1 is SEHNR and CDR2 is FQNEAQ in the germline V gene (reference sequence). The CDR3 has 13 amino acids. The CDR3 bases are TGTGCCAGCAGCTCCAATCCGAACACTGAAGCTTTCTTT. This sequence encodes CASSSNPNTEAFF. The whole variable domain, filled in from reference TRBV7-9 and TRBJ1-1, reads DTGVSQNPRHKITKRGQNVTFRCDPISEHNRLYWYRQTLGQGPEFLTYFQNEAQLEKSRLLSDRFSAERPKGSFSTLEIQRTEQGDSAMYLCASSSNPNTEAFFGQGTRLTVV.

This clone has only a few counts. This chain connects TRBV5-4 to TRBJ2-7; D gene uncertain. The CDR3 covers 12 residues. Germline CDR1 is SGHNT and CDR2 is YYREEE (reference sequence). V was pared by 6 bases and J by 7 bases, with 14 bases between. The CDR3 DNA follows: TGTGCCAGCACCATGACCGGTTCGGAGCAGTACTTC. It yields the protein CASTMTGSEQYF. Looking up the rest from reference TRBV5-4 and TRBJ2-7 gives the full variable domain: ETGVTQSPTHLIKTRGQQVTLRCSSQSGHNTVSWYQQALGQGPQFIFQYYREEENGRGNFPPRFSGLQFPNYSSELNVNALELDDSALYLCASTMTGSEQYFGPGTRLTVT.

This chain links TRBV10-3 with TRBJ1-1; D perhaps matches TRBD1 (5 bases). V was pared by 5 bases and J by 0 bases, with 10 bases between. The CDR3 length is 14 residues. Germline lookup yields CDR1 ENHRY and CDR2 SYGVKD. CDR3 nucleotide sequence: TGTGCCATCAGTTTAGACAGCCTGAACACTGAAGCTTTCTTT. Its protein is CAISLDSLNTEAFF.